This note documents a single T cell receptor beta chain sequence. Busulfan-fludarabine conditioning, marrow transplant, and cyclophosphamide on days +3 and +4 were administered. Generated by immunoSEQ multiplex PCR, the TCRdb table keeps only in-frame clones and is missing some. The sample has 6,700 or so clones; just under 85% are singletons. The data are from a study of T cells after posttransplantation cyclophosphamide. This clonotype originated in a female patient in her forties or fifties who received an allogeneic stem cell transplant from a related donor, was CMV-positive, and had no GVHD. The T cells may partly be graft donor cells. The sequenced sample was CD8+ T cells sorted from PBMCs, obtained approximately 190 weeks after allogeneic stem cell transplant with posttransplant cyclophosphamide.

The CDR3 DNA follows: TGTGCCAGCAGCTTACAGCGGGACAGGACCGGGGAGCTGTTTTTT. This codes for CASSLQRDRTGELFF. This rearrangement joins TRBV7-3 to TRBJ2-2; possibly TRBD1 for D (8 bases). CDR1 and CDR2 from the germline V gene are SGHTA and FQGTGA. This CDR3 has 15 amino acids. Between the trimmed V and J ends, which lost 2 bases and 5 bases, there was a span of 12 bases.